The T cell receptor (beta chain) described here comes from a study of T cells after yellow fever vaccination. A single record per CDR3 protein comes from TCRdb applying MiXCR to the 5' RACE reads. The sample has about 50,000 distinct CDR3 sequences, around 7% seen once. Germline CDR1 is SGHTA and CDR2 is FQGTGA. The CDR3 totals 15 residues. The V gene lost 5 bases and the J gene lost 4 bases, with 15 bases spanning the gap. The rearrangement joins TRBV7-3 to TRBJ2-1; maybe TRBD1 (6 bases). The receptor's source is a young man who received the YFV17D yellow fever vaccine. This material consisted of CD8+ T cells sorted from PBMCs, taken on the day of the first yellow fever vaccination. CDR3 residues: CASSPGQTLYNEQFF. The CDR3 nucleotides are TGTGCCAGCAGCCCGGGACAAACTCTTTACAATGAGCAGTTCTTC. Filled out from reference TRBV7-3 and TRBJ2-1, the complete variable domain reads GAGVSQTPSNKVTEKGKYVELRCDPISGHTALYWYRQSLGQGPEFLIYFQGTGAADDSGLPNDRFFAVRPEGSVSTLKIQRTERGDSAVYLCASSPGQTLYNEQFFGPGTRLTVL.